The 8 T cell receptor beta chains below were found in one sample sequenced in a study of blood T cell repertoires in COVID-19. Some clones are missing from TCRdb's copy, which holds only in-frame ones; the method was immunoSEQ multiplex PCR. This table has about 88,000 clones, 90% to 95% appearing once. Sequencing used peripheral blood. The receptor source for this set is a man in his sixties with acute or convalescent COVID-19.

The chain carries TRBV5-4 and TRBJ1-1, with D possibly TRBD1 on 5 matching bases. V was shortened by 0 bases and J by 4 bases, with 7 bases between the two germline ends. The length of the CDR3 is 13 residues. CDR1 and CDR2 from the germline V gene are SGHNT and YYREEE (reference sequence). CDR3 amino acids: CASSLGRGTEAFF. In DNA, the CDR3 is TGTGCCAGCAGCTTGGGAAGGGGCACTGAAGCTTTCTTT. Full variable domain (missing parts from reference TRBV5-4 and TRBJ1-1): ETGVTQSPTHLIKTRGQQVTLRCSSQSGHNTVSWYQQALGQGPQFIFQYYREEENGRGNFPPRFSGLQFPNYSSELNVNALELDDSALYLCASSLGRGTEAFFGQGTRLTVV.

The chain is built from TRBV4-3 and TRBJ1-4; possibly TRBD1 for D (5 bases). The CDR3 runs to 14 residues. Trimming shortened V by 0 bases and J by 5 bases, and 7 bases separated the two germline ends. Germline values: CDR1 LGHNA, CDR2 YSLEER. CDR3 sequence (DNA): TGCGCCAGCAGCCAAGAGACAGACAATGAAAAACTGTTTTTT. It translates to CASSQETDNEKLFF.

The chain carries TRBV28 and TRBJ2-7, with TRBD2 identical over 9 bases. CDR1 is MDHEN, CDR2 SYDVKM, per germline. V lost 2 bases and J lost 2; bases outside the gene matches: 7. CDR3 length equals 16 residues. This CDR3 reads CASSLVISGRPYEQYF. CDR3 bases: TGTGCCAGCAGTTTAGTGATTAGCGGGAGACCCTACGAGCAGTACTTC.

This clone showed up just a few times. The CDR3 spells CASSSYSGGAGELFF. CDR3 nucleotide sequence: TGTGCCAGCAGCTCCTATAGCGGTGGGGCCGGGGAGCTGTTTTTT. The chain couples TRBV7-9 to TRBJ2-2, with D tentatively TRBD2 (6 bases). CDR3 length: 15 residues. CDR1 SEHNR and CDR2 FQNEAQ come from the germline V gene (reference sequence). Trimming cost V 4 bases and J 6 bases, with 15 bases left between them.

This chain connects TRBV6-2 or TRBV6-3 to TRBJ1-1, with unresolved D. The V gene's germline CDR1 is MNHEY and CDR2 SVGEGT. Deletions cut 6 bases from V and 4 bases from J, with 9 bases between. This CDR3 contains 12 residues. The CDR3 spells CASSLAPTEAFF. The CDR3 DNA reads as TGTGCCAGCAGCTTGGCCCCCACTGAAGCTTTCTTT.

The CDR3 coding sequence is TGCGCCAGCAGCCGGGGGAGTCCAACTAATGAAAAACTGTTTTTT. As protein: CASSRGSPTNEKLFF. The chain joins TRBV5-1 to TRBJ1-4, with a weak D call TRBD1 (5 bases). Germline V gene sequence: CDR1 SGHRS, CDR2 YFSETQ. Trimming pared 4 bases from V and 0 bases from J, leaving 10 bases between. CDR3 size: 15 residues.

The V call is TRBV30, the J call TRBJ1-5, with TRBD1 identical over 8 bases. Per germline, CDR1 GTSNPN and CDR2 SVGIG (reference sequence). The trim removed 3 bases at V and 6 bases at J, leaving 10 bases unmatched. The CDR3 totals 15 residues. CDR3 sequence reads: CAWSRRSGGGQPQHF. The CDR3 coding sequence is TGTGCCTGGAGCCGAAGATCAGGGGGCGGTCAGCCCCAGCATTTT.

This clone was detected a few times. The chain couples TRBV6-5 to TRBJ1-5; D gene uncertain. Trimming cost V 9 bases and J 0 bases, with 9 bases left between them. Germline V lookup: CDR1 MNHEY, CDR2 SVGAGI. The CDR3 extends over 13 amino acids. The CDR3: CASIQNSNQPQHF. In nucleotides, the CDR3 is TGTGCCAGTATACAGAATAGCAATCAGCCCCAGCATTTT.